This record covers a single T cell receptor beta chain. The sample originates from a study of shared clonotypes between healthy human individuals. Germline V gives CDR1 MNHEY, CDR2 SVGAGI. CDR3 size: 15 residues. Trimming at V came to 4 bases and at J to 7 bases, leaving 8 bases not matched to a gene. Method: immunoSEQ multiplex PCR; TCRdb's copy keeps in-frame clones and lacks some. The sample holds roughly 2.5 million clones, just over 90% seen once. This receptor was obtained from a man younger than 35 in good health. Sequences were obtained from naive CD4+ T cells sorted from blood. Sample subset: CD45RA+ positively selected. This chain links TRBV6-5 with TRBJ2-2, with 8 bases matching TRBD2. This CDR3 is CASSWGSGKVGELFF. CDR3 DNA sequence: TGTGCCAGCAGTTGGGGTAGCGGGAAGGTCGGGGAGCTGTTTTTT.